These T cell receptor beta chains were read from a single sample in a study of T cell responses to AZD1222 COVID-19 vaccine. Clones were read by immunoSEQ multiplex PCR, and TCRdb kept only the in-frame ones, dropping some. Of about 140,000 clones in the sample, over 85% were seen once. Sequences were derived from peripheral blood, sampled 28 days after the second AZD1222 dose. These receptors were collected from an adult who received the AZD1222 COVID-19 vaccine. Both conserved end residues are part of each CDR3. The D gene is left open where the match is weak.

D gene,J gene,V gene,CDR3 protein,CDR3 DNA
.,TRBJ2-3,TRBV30,CAYTTDHTDTQYF,TGTGCCTATACAACCGACCACACAGATACGCAGTATTTT
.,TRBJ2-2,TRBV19,CASSSEALNTGELFF,TGTGCCAGTAGTAGCGAAGCCCTGAACACCGGGGAGCTGTTTTTT
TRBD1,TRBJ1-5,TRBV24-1,CATSDGTGLQPQHF,TGTGCCACCAGTGATGGGACAGGGCTTCAGCCCCAGCATTTT
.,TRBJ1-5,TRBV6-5,CASSLSLNQPQHF,TGTGCCAGCAGTTTAAGCCTAAATCAGCCCCAGCATTTT
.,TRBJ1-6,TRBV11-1,CASSPRQSYNSPLHF,TGTGCCAGCAGCCCCCGACAGAGTTATAATTCACCCCTCCACTTT
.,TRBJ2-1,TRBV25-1,CASAGEGRSYNEQFF,TGTGCCAGCGCAGGGGAGGGCCGCTCCTACAATGAGCAGTTCTTC
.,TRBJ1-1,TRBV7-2,CASSLVAVNTEAFF,TGTGCCAGCAGCTTAGTAGCAGTGAACACTGAAGCTTTCTTT
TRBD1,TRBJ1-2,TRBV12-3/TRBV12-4,CASSLDRDIGYTF,TGTGCCAGCAGTTTGGACAGGGATATCGGCTACACCTTC
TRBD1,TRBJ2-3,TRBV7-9,CASSLGGGSGSAQHTQYF,TGTGCCAGCAGCTTAGGAGGGGGCAGCGGAAGCGCGCAACATACGCAGTATTTT
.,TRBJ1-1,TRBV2,CASSPLDTEAFF,TGTGCCAGCAGTCCTCTGGACACTGAAGCTTTCTTT